This TCR beta chain was recovered during a study of beta chain features in type 1 diabetes. Overall study: Across all samples, some 98 million sorted cells were examined.

This clone was observed many times. Isolated RNA was reverse transcribed in full, so expressed TCRB transcripts were sequenced. Sequencing was performed with immunoSEQ multiplex PCR; in TCRdb, only in-frame clones are kept and a portion is missing. Here the sample spans about 340,000 clones, approximately 8% being singletons. This sequence originates from a woman aged 18-29 years in good health. Sequencing used central memory CD4+ T cells from blood.

The CDR3 sequence: CASSQGQGGINEQFF. CDR3 coding DNA: TGCGCCAGCAGCCAAGGGCAGGGAGGGATCAATGAGCAGTTCTTC. The gene calls are TRBV4-1 and TRBJ2-1, with 7 bases aligning to TRBD2. The CDR3 covers 15 residues. Germline V gene lookup returns CDR1 MGHRA and CDR2 YSYEKL. V lost 1 base and J lost 6; bases outside the gene matches: 6.